A single sample is the source of the 28 T cell receptor beta chains below, sequenced in a study of blood T cell repertoires in COVID-19. Libraries were prepared by immunoSEQ multiplex PCR; TCRdb keeps only in-frame clonotypes and omits some of them. The sample holds fewer than 10,000 clones, approximately 88% seen once. Sample: peripheral blood. Receptors were obtained from a human donor in a cohort sampled during active COVID-19.

The chain couples TRBV3-1 (or the pseudogene TRBV3-2) to TRBJ1-4; TRBD1 aligns across 7 bases. Trimming cost V 4 bases and J 10 bases; bases outside gene matches: 15. The CDR3 has 16 residues. CDR1 LGHDT and CDR2 YNNKEL come from the germline V gene (reference sequence). The DNA for the CDR3 is TGTGCCAGCAGCCCCCCGCCCTGGGACAGAGGGGGAAAACTGTTTTTT. Encoded protein: CASSPPPWDRGGKLFF.

The rearrangement links TRBV7-9 to TRBJ2-7; TRBD2 matches at 7 bases. Trimming cost V 3 bases and J 3 bases; bases outside gene matches: 5. This CDR3 has 14 amino acids. From germline, CDR1 is SEHNR and CDR2 FQNEAQ (reference sequence). CDR3 sequence: CASSLGGKVYEQYF. The CDR3 coding sequence is TGTGCCAGCAGCTTGGGGGGGAAAGTCTACGAGCAGTACTTC.

This chain joins TRBV5-4 and TRBJ2-1; the D gene is possibly TRBD1 (6 bases). This CDR3 region has 13 residues. With 0 bases removed from V and 6 bases from J, the gap between germline ends came to 7 bases. The germline CDR1 and CDR2 sequences are SGHNT and YYREEE (reference sequence). CDR3 in amino acids: CASSLVGGNEQFF. CDR3 nucleotides: TGTGCCAGCAGCTTGGTAGGGGGCAATGAGCAGTTCTTC.

The CDR3 loop reads CASSTPRGSTHGYTF. The CDR3 DNA reads TGTGCCAGTAGTACTCCCCGGGGTTCGACACATGGCTACACCTTC. The chain carries TRBV19 and TRBJ1-2; D gene unclear. The V and J ends lost 4 bases and 6 bases respectively, with 18 bases between them. This CDR3 is 15 amino acids long. Germline assignment: CDR1 LNHDA and CDR2 SQIVND (reference sequence).

The table lists this clone with a count of one. The chain uses TRBV5-1 and TRBJ2-7; D remains unclear. Germline CDR1 SGHRS, CDR2 YFSETQ. There are 13 residues in the CDR3. Trimming took 0 bases from V and 3 from J, leaving 7 bases between them. This CDR3 reads CASSLATHYEQYF. CDR3 sequence (DNA): TGCGCCAGCAGCTTGGCCACACACTACGAGCAGTACTTC.

The chain is built from TRBV5-1 and TRBJ2-7; 7 bases match TRBD1. The germline gives CDR1 SGHRS, CDR2 YFSETQ. The CDR3 runs 17 residues. Germline trimming cut 3 bases from V and 2 bases from J; bases unmatched to any gene: 14. The CDR3 sequence is CASSSPGQSISAYEQYF. As DNA, the CDR3 is TGCGCCAGCAGCTCCCCGGGACAGTCGATAAGCGCCTACGAGCAGTACTTC.

V is TRBV11-3 and J is TRBJ2-2, with 13 bases lining up with TRBD2. CDR1 is SGHNT, CDR2 YENEEA, per germline. The J segment lost 5 bases and the V segment lost 0 bases, leaving 6 bases of the junction unmatched. The CDR3 is 18 amino acids. The CDR3: CASSLDGGLAGETGELFF. CDR3 DNA sequence: TGTGCCAGCAGCTTAGACGGAGGACTAGCGGGAGAAACCGGGGAGCTGTTTTTT.

This chain joins TRBV19 and TRBJ2-3; 11 bases line up with TRBD1. V lost 6 bases and J lost 7; bases outside the gene matches: 3. This CDR3 has 13 amino acids. Germline CDR1 reads LNHDA; CDR2 reads SQIVND (reference sequence). The CDR3 sequence: CASRGQGVNTQYF. DNA of the CDR3: TGTGCCAGTAGGGGACAGGGGGTGAATACGCAGTATTTT.

For the CDR3, the DNA is TGTGCCAGCAGGCGCCGTGCCGGGACTAGCGGGAGCTACGAGCAGTACTTC. As protein: CASRRRAGTSGSYEQYF. V is TRBV27 and J is TRBJ2-7; 14 bases line up with TRBD2. The germline gives CDR1 MNHEY, CDR2 SMNVEV (reference sequence). With 6 bases clipped from V and 3 bases from J, the junction kept 10 bases outside the gene matches. The CDR3 is 17 amino acids.

The CDR3 loop reads CASSYSYRTSGRLAKNIQYF. CDR3 in DNA: TGTGCCAGCAGTTACTCGTACCGGACTAGCGGGAGGTTGGCCAAAAACATTCAGTACTTC. This chain joins TRBV6-2 or TRBV6-3 and TRBJ2-4; 14 nucleotides agree with TRBD2. CDR3 length: 20 residues. The germline CDR1 and CDR2 sequences are MNHEY and SVGEGT. With V trimmed by 0 bases and J by 1 base, 8 bases remained unmatched.

The chain links TRBV16 to TRBJ2-1; 8 bases fit TRBD1. This CDR3 spans 14 amino acids. Germline values: CDR1 KGHSY, CDR2 FQNENV. Losses at the gene ends were 2 bases for V and 7 bases for J; bases not matched to a gene: 4. The CDR3 protein is CASSQIRGLNEQFF. CDR3 sequence (DNA): TGTGCCAGCAGCCAAATCAGGGGGCTGAATGAGCAGTTCTTC.

This clone was recorded only once. This chain uses TRBV27 with TRBJ2-7; the match to TRBD2 covers 15 bases. CDR3 length equals 20 residues. With 2 bases clipped from V and 0 bases from J, the junction kept 11 bases outside the gene matches. The V gene's germline CDR1 is MNHEY and CDR2 SMNVEV (reference sequence). The CDR3 DNA is TGTGCCAGCAGTTTAACTCCCGGGACTAGCGGGGGGACGAGCTCCTACGAGCAGTACTTC. Protein: CASSLTPGTSGGTSSYEQYF.

This chain uses TRBV28 with TRBJ1-5, with TRBD1 matching 11 bases. V dropped 9 bases and J dropped 4; count of bases not matched to a gene: 8. Germline loops: CDR1 MDHEN, CDR2 SYDVKM. The CDR3 is made up of 15 amino acids. The CDR3 spells CASKTGDRGNQPQHF. The CDR3 bases are TGTGCCAGTAAAACCGGGGACAGGGGGAATCAGCCCCAGCATTTT.

The chain couples TRBV19 to TRBJ2-3, with 7 positions matching TRBD2. J was trimmed by 3 bases and V by 3 bases; bases with no gene match: 3. Germline CDR1 is LNHDA and CDR2 is SQIVND (reference sequence). This CDR3 region has 14 residues. CDR3 in amino acids: CASSMFGGTDTQYF. The CDR3 DNA sequence: TGTGCCAGTAGTATGTTCGGGGGGACAGATACGCAGTATTTT.

This clone turned up a few times. V usage is TRBV20-1 and J usage is TRBJ2-1, with TRBD2 matching over 7 bases. Germline V gene data show CDR1 as DFQATT and CDR2 as SNEGSKA (reference sequence). J was trimmed by 12 bases and V by 3 bases; bases with no gene match: 5. The CDR3 runs 11 residues. The CDR3 here is CSARGTIWQFF. In DNA form, the CDR3 reads TGCAGTGCTAGGGGGACTATATGGCAGTTCTTC.

The chain joins TRBV11-2 to TRBJ2-5; TRBD2 matches 7 bases. Trimming cost V 5 bases and J 3 bases; bases outside gene matches: 0. The CDR3 has 12 amino acids. Germline V gene lookup returns CDR1 SGHAT and CDR2 FQNNGV. The CDR3 region is CASSREEETQYF. The CDR3 DNA follows: TGTGCCAGCAGCCGGGAGGAAGAGACCCAGTACTTC. The full variable domain, in which reference TRBV11-2 and TRBJ2-5 provide the parts outside the CDR3, is EAGVAQSPRYKIIEKRQSVAFWCNPISGHATLYWYQQILGQGPKLLIQFQNNGVVDDSQLPKDRFSAERLKGVDSTLKIQPAKLEDSAVYLCASSREEETQYFGPGTRLLVL.

The chain joins TRBV15 to TRBJ2-7; no definite D call. This CDR3 has 14 amino acids. The germline V gene has CDR1 LNHNV and CDR2 YYDKDF (reference sequence). The germline V and J ends were trimmed by 1 base and 5 bases, with 12 bases remaining between them. The CDR3 protein is CATSRAGSADEQYF. DNA of the CDR3: TGTGCCACCAGCAGAGCCGGGTCCGCGGACGAGCAGTACTTC.

The chain joins TRBV19 to TRBJ2-7, with TRBD2 matching over 11 bases. Per the germline V gene, CDR1 is LNHDA and CDR2 is SQIVND (reference sequence). Trimming removed 1 base from V and 2 bases from J; junction bases left unmatched: 4. The CDR3 covers 16 residues. CDR3 residues: CASSIVGTSGPYEQYF. CDR3 coding DNA: TGTGCCAGTAGTATAGTGGGGACTAGCGGACCCTACGAGCAGTACTTC.

The chain is built from TRBV5-6 and TRBJ2-1; TRBD1 is a possible D gene (5 bases). Trimming removed 5 bases at V and 15 bases at J, with 9 bases between. This CDR3 is 9 amino acids long. Germline assignment: CDR1 SGHDT and CDR2 YYEEEE. CDR3 amino acids: CASRAGSFF. Written as DNA, the CDR3 is TGTGCCAGCAGGGCAGGGTCGTTCTTC.

V and J are TRBV7-6 and TRBJ2-7; tentative D call: TRBD2 (5 bases). CDR1 SGHVS and CDR2 FNYEAQ come from the germline V gene. With 2 bases removed from V and 2 bases from J, the gap between germline ends came to 19 bases. This CDR3 has 17 residues. The CDR3 sequence is CASSLIESAGLAYEQYF. The DNA for the CDR3 is TGTGCCAGCAGCTTAATTGAATCGGCGGGCCTAGCCTACGAGCAGTACTTC.

J is TRBJ2-7 and V is TRBV13; TRBD2 might be the D (5 bases). The CDR3 has 14 residues. The ends were cut back, 5 bases at V and 5 bases at J, with 16 bases in the middle. The germline gives CDR1 PRHDT, CDR2 FYEKMQ (reference sequence). This CDR3 is CASSRRRTADEQYF. The CDR3 nucleotides are TGTGCCAGCAGCCGTAGACGGACTGCCGACGAGCAGTACTTC.

J is TRBJ2-7 and V is TRBV10-1; 8 bases agree with TRBD1. There are 13 residues in the CDR3. Per the germline V gene, CDR1 is WNHNN and CDR2 is SYGVQD (reference sequence). V lost 6 bases, J lost 5 bases, and 6 bases stayed unmatched. The CDR3 DNA sequence: TGCGCCAGCAGCAGGACAGGGTTCCACGAGCAGTACTTC. Translating it yields CASSRTGFHEQYF.

There are a few counts of this clone. The genes are TRBV30 and TRBJ1-4, with D possibly TRBD1 on 5 matching bases. Germline V lookup: CDR1 GTSNPN, CDR2 SVGIG (reference sequence). This CDR3 has 16 residues. The ends were cut back, 0 bases at V and 3 bases at J, with 14 bases in the middle. CDR3 nucleotides: TGTGCCTGGAGTGTACTGGGGGGGAGGGCTAATGAAAAACTGTTTTTT. Protein sequence: CAWSVLGGRANEKLFF.

This chain uses TRBV4-1 with TRBJ2-5; TRBD2 matches at 9 bases. The J segment lost 7 bases and the V segment lost 8 bases, leaving 14 bases of the junction unmatched. Germline-derived CDR1 and CDR2 are MGHRA and YSYEKL. The CDR3 totals 15 residues. CDR3 nucleotides: TGCGCCAGCTTACGGGGCGGGAGGGCCTTGTGGACCCAGTACTTC. Protein: CASLRGGRALWTQYF.

The rearrangement joins TRBV18 to TRBJ2-4; D might be TRBD1 (6 bases). The CDR3 has 15 residues. The germline V and J ends were trimmed by 3 bases and 0 bases, with 9 bases remaining between them. Germline V CDR1 and CDR2: KGHSH, LQKENI. CDR3 DNA sequence: TGTGCCAGCTCACCTCGGACAGCAGCCAAAAACATTCAGTACTTC. It codes for CASSPRTAAKNIQYF.

The genes are TRBV11-2 and TRBJ2-1, with TRBD2 matching over 13 bases. Germline CDR1 is SGHAT and CDR2 is FQNNGV. The trim removed 4 bases at V and 8 bases at J, leaving 8 bases unmatched. This CDR3 has 16 amino acids. The CDR3 loop reads CASSSQRLAGGDEQFF. The CDR3 nucleotides read TGTGCCAGCAGCTCCCAAAGACTAGCGGGAGGAGATGAGCAGTTCTTC.

This sequence joins TRBV12-5 and TRBJ2-1, with D unresolved. Trimming left V 4 bases short and J 0 bases short, with 4 bases between. Germline CDR1 reads LGHNT; CDR2 reads FRNRAP. The CDR3 is 13 residues long. The CDR3 loop is CASGSFSYNEQFF. The CDR3 coding sequence is TGTGCTAGTGGTTCCTTCTCCTACAATGAGCAGTTCTTC.

V and J are TRBV14 and TRBJ2-2, with D perhaps TRBD2 (5 bases). The CDR3 extends over 15 amino acids. Trimming took 3 bases from V and 6 from J, leaving 14 bases between them. Germline CDR1 reads SGHDN; CDR2 reads FVKESK. The CDR3 is CASSQIDGVAGELFF. CDR3 DNA sequence: TGTGCCAGCAGCCAGATTGACGGGGTAGCCGGGGAGCTGTTTTTT.